This T cell receptor beta chain derives from a study of cytomegalovirus exposure and HLA in healthy donors. The ends lost 2 bases at V and 0 bases at J; junction bases unmatched: 5. CDR3 size: 16 residues. Germline CDR1 reads MDHEN; CDR2 reads SYDVKM. Worth noting for this clone: Its antigen is currently unknown.

PCR amplification relied on 60 Vbeta primers (plus 13 Jbeta primers). Repertoires were generated with immunoSEQ multiplex PCR, while TCRdb's copy carries only in-frame clones and drops some. This sample has about 140,000 clones, with about 86% found just once. Overall study results and limits: The classifier reportedly diagnosed cytomegalovirus status with high specificity and sensitivity.

Sequencing used PBMCs. The TCR originated in a woman in her 30s in good health and CMV-seronegative. V usage is TRBV28 and J usage is TRBJ2-3; the match to TRBD2 covers 7 bases. The CDR3 DNA reads TGTGCCAGCAGTTTAAGGGCAGCGGGGAGCACAGATACGCAGTATTTT. It is translated as CASSLRAAGSTDTQYF.